The next 3 T cell receptor beta chains were all read from a single sample in a study of tumor T cells in aggressive B-cell lymphoma (dated by TCRdb to 2016 to 2017). Library creation used the immunoSEQ multiplex PCR assay. As stored in TCRdb, this immuneACCESS dataset retains in-frame rearrangements with V and J assigned. A fraction of the clones does not appear; measured against another copy, unresolved V genes explain less than half of the discrepancy, and the remainder lacks a known reason. This sample gives about 3,600 clones in total; roughly 89% of them show up just once. The ten largest clones capture approximately 3.8% of the sample. Source material: tumor tissue. Receptors were obtained from an adult with diffuse large B cell lymphoma.

The chain employs TRBV7-9 and TRBJ2-7; tentatively, D is TRBD1 (5 bases). Germline V CDR1 and CDR2: SEHNR, FQNEAQ (reference sequence). The CDR3 length is 15 residues. Trimming shortened V by 5 bases and J by 6 bases, and 20 bases separated the two germline ends. CDR3 DNA: TGTGCCAGCAGCCCCCCCTATGGGCAGGGAAGCGAGCAGTACTTC. Translated, it gives CASSPPYGQGSEQYF.

A few counts support this clone. The chain is built from TRBV4-3 and TRBJ1-1; no reliable D call. Looked up from germline, CDR1 is LGHNA and CDR2 is YSLEER. Trimming removed 0 bases from V and 4 bases from J, with 6 bases in between. CDR3 size: 13 residues. CDR3 amino acids: CASSQDFVTEAFF. CDR3 in DNA: TGCGCCAGCAGCCAAGATTTCGTCACTGAAGCTTTCTTT.

This chain connects TRBV10-1 to TRBJ2-3; D call uncertain. This CDR3 has 15 amino acids. The V end was cut by 6 bases, the J end by 1 base, with 14 bases between. Germline V gene sequence: CDR1 WNHNN, CDR2 SYGVQD (reference sequence). For the CDR3, the DNA is TGCGCCAGCAGGAGGTCCCCGGGTGGCACAGATACGCAGTATTTT. This translates into CASRRSPGGTDTQYF.